Shown below are 18 T cell receptor beta chains from a single sample sequenced in a study of blood T cell repertoires in COVID-19. Method: immunoSEQ multiplex PCR; TCRdb's copy keeps in-frame clones and lacks some. Of 55,000 to 70,000 clones listed, about 86% are singletons. Sequenced: peripheral blood. The receptors originated from a man aged 45-65 years with acute or convalescent COVID-19.

The V gene is TRBV18, the J gene TRBJ2-2, with D perhaps matching TRBD1 (5 bases). Deletions cut 2 bases from V and 4 bases from J, with 14 bases between. Germline CDR1 is KGHSH and CDR2 is LQKENI. The CDR3 covers 16 residues. CDR3 in amino acids: CASSPTAAGFTGELFF. The CDR3 nucleotides are TGTGCCAGCTCACCAACCGCCGCAGGGTTCACCGGGGAGCTGTTTTTT.

V is TRBV28 and J is TRBJ2-1; 8 bases are a match to TRBD2. This CDR3 is 14 amino acids long. Germline loops: CDR1 MDHEN, CDR2 SYDVKM. With 8 bases clipped from V and 12 bases from J, the junction kept 15 bases outside the gene matches. The CDR3 DNA follows: TGTGCCAGCTGCCTGGGACTAGAGTTCGGTGCGCAGTTCTTC. Translation: CASCLGLEFGAQFF.

The chain uses TRBV6-2 or TRBV6-3 and TRBJ1-6; no firm D call. This CDR3 spans 13 amino acids. Trimming left V 0 bases short and J 10 bases short, with 7 bases between. From germline, CDR1 is MNHEY and CDR2 SVGEGT. The CDR3 loop is CASSYSISSPLHF. In nucleotides, the CDR3 is TGTGCCAGCAGTTACTCTATAAGCTCACCCCTCCACTTT.

The sample holds one count of this clone. This rearrangement joins TRBV6-5 to TRBJ1-1; D remains unclear. V lost 2 bases to trimming and J lost 3 bases, with 7 bases between them. This CDR3 comprises 13 residues. CDR1 and CDR2 from the germline V gene are MNHEY and SVGAGI. CDR3 sequence: CASSYAYDTEAFF. The CDR3 DNA sequence: TGTGCCAGCAGTTACGCCTACGACACTGAAGCTTTCTTT.

The V gene is TRBV5-1, the J gene TRBJ1-4, with a tentative D call TRBD1 (5 bases). CDR1 and CDR2 (germline): SGHRS, YFSETQ. Deletions cut 8 bases from V and 3 bases from J, with 8 bases between. The CDR3 runs to 12 residues. CDR3 DNA sequence: TGCGCCAGTCAGGGTCCTAATGAAAAACTGTTTTTT. Residues: CASQGPNEKLFF.

At least ten counts were recorded for this clone. The same CDR3 arises from other DNA sequences in this sample as well. V is TRBV28 and J is TRBJ1-6; D is ambiguous. This CDR3 has 14 amino acids. Per the germline V gene, CDR1 is MDHEN and CDR2 is SYDVKM. Trimming pared 6 bases from V and 9 bases from J, leaving 15 bases between. CDR3 bases: TGTGCCAGCAGCCCGCTGGTAGGAGTTTCACCCCTCCACTTT. This encodes CASSPLVGVSPLHF.

The V and J genes are TRBV6-6 and TRBJ1-6; D perhaps matches TRBD1 (5 bases). CDR3 length equals 14 residues. The germline gives CDR1 MNHNY, CDR2 SVGAGI (reference sequence). The V and J ends lost 8 bases and 0 bases respectively, with 8 bases between them. DNA of the CDR3: TGTGCCAGCCAGGGATCCTCCTATAATTCACCCCTCCACTTT. Residues: CASQGSSYNSPLHF.

This clone has more than one count but fewer than ten. This specimen includes other DNA sequences encoding the same CDR3. The rearrangement links TRBV5-1 to TRBJ2-3, with D possibly TRBD2 on 6 matching bases. The CDR3 loop spans 15 amino acids. Germline assignment: CDR1 SGHRS and CDR2 YFSETQ. Trimming shortened V by 4 bases and J by 9 bases, and 21 bases separated the two germline ends. The CDR3 DNA reads TGCGCCAGCAGCCTCGACCCCGGGACTCCGGGGACGCAGTATTTT. Amino acids: CASSLDPGTPGTQYF.

V gene TRBV13 combines with J gene TRBJ2-7; D unresolved. Trimming shortened V by 0 bases and J by 4 bases, and 10 bases separated the two germline ends. CDR1 is PRHDT, CDR2 FYEKMQ, per germline (reference sequence). This CDR3 has 14 residues. The CDR3, as DNA: TGTGCCAGCAGCTTAGGGCTAGAGACGTACGAGCAGTACTTC. Encoded protein: CASSLGLETYEQYF.

This chain uses TRBV6-1 with TRBJ1-2, with TRBD1 as a possible D gene (5 bases). V lost 1 base and J 7 bases, leaving 10 bases between the germline ends. Germline V gives CDR1 MNHNS, CDR2 SASEGT. The CDR3 covers 13 residues. The CDR3 is CASSEGRGIGYTF. CDR3 bases: TGTGCCAGCAGTGAAGGTCGGGGGATTGGCTACACCTTC.

This chain links TRBV2 with TRBJ1-6, with 7 bases that match TRBD1. This CDR3 has 15 residues. With V trimmed by 3 bases and J by 8 bases, 7 bases remained unmatched. Looked up from germline, CDR1 is SNHLY and CDR2 is FYNNEI. The CDR3 nucleotides are TGTGCCAGCAGTGAGGGACAGAAGATTTATTCACCCCTCCACTTT. Amino acid sequence: CASSEGQKIYSPLHF. The variable domain in full, with the rest retrieved from reference TRBV2 and TRBJ1-6, is EPEVTQTPSHQVTQMGQEVILRCVPISNHLYFYWYRQILGQKVEFLVSFYNNEISEKSEIFDDQFSVERPDGSNFTLKIRSTKLEDSAMYFCASSEGQKIYSPLHFGNGTRLTVT.

This clone was picked up a small number of times. This sequence joins TRBV9 and TRBJ1-1; possibly TRBD1 for D (5 bases). Germline V lookup: CDR1 SGDLS, CDR2 YYNGEE. This CDR3 contains 13 residues. V was shortened by 4 bases and J by 4 bases, with 11 bases between the two germline ends. The CDR3 DNA reads TGTGCCAGCAGCCAAGAAAGGGGCACTGAAGCTTTCTTT. As protein: CASSQERGTEAFF.

This clone occurred a few times. The chain has TRBV6-5 and TRBJ2-7, with 10 nucleotides matching TRBD1. This CDR3 has 14 amino acids. Germline trimming cut 6 bases from V and 0 bases from J; bases unmatched to any gene: 2. The germline CDR1 and CDR2 sequences are MNHEY and SVGAGI. CDR3 bases: TGTGCCAGCAGCTGGACAGGGGGCTCCTACGAGCAGTACTTC. Encoded protein: CASSWTGGSYEQYF.

The chain recombines TRBV6-5 with TRBJ1-4; 7 nucleotides line up with TRBD1. The CDR3 is made up of 13 amino acids. Germline CDR1 reads MNHEY; CDR2 reads SVGAGI. With V trimmed by 2 bases and J by 8 bases, 2 bases remained unmatched. The CDR3 bases are TGTGCCAGCAGTTACACAGGGGTGGAAAAACTGTTTTTT. This sequence encodes CASSYTGVEKLFF.

A note on this clone: The same CDR3 is also encoded by other DNA sequences in this sample. The J gene is TRBJ2-5, the V gene TRBV7-3; 9 nucleotides line up with TRBD1. The V and J ends lost 5 bases and 5 bases, in that order; junction bases with no gene match: 6. CDR1 is SGHTA and CDR2 is FQGTGA in the germline V gene. This CDR3 spans 14 amino acids. The CDR3 nucleotides read TGTGCCAGCAGCGCACAGGGGGCAGGGGAGACCCAGTACTTC. This gives the protein CASSAQGAGETQYF.

The V gene is TRBV19, the J gene TRBJ2-4, with 7 bases lining up with TRBD1. Germline V gene lookup returns CDR1 LNHDA and CDR2 SQIVND (reference sequence). The CDR3 consists of 18 residues. After removal of 4 bases from V and 0 bases from J, the junction contained 12 bases not matched to a gene. The CDR3 DNA is TGTGCCAGTAGTACCCCGACAGGGATTGACCTAGCCAAAAACATTCAGTACTTC. Amino acid sequence: CASSTPTGIDLAKNIQYF.

The J gene is TRBJ1-1, the V gene TRBV4-1; TRBD1 matches at 7 bases. The length of the CDR3 is 15 residues. Germline lookup yields CDR1 MGHRA and CDR2 YSYEKL. V trimming: 1 base; J trimming: 4 bases; junction bases outside the gene matches: 6. CDR3 region: CASSQAGTEITEAFF. CDR3 DNA: TGCGCCAGCAGCCAAGCCGGGACAGAAATCACTGAAGCTTTCTTT.

This rearrangement joins TRBV3-1 (or the pseudogene TRBV3-2) to TRBJ2-1; tentatively, D is TRBD2 (6 bases). The germline V gene has CDR1 LGHDT and CDR2 YNNKEL (reference sequence). The CDR3 is 14 amino acids. The V end lost 4 bases, the J end lost 7 bases, and 14 bases lay between the germline ends. The CDR3 DNA sequence: TGTGCCAGCAGCCCCGGGACTGGATATAATGAGCAGTTCTTC. Translation: CASSPGTGYNEQFF.